Below, 26 T cell receptor beta chains from the same sample are listed, as sequenced in a study of patients and donors after allogeneic stem cell transplantation. TCRdb reanalysed the RT-PCR reads using MiXCR and keeps one entry per CDR3 protein. The sample shows more than 850,000 distinct CDR3 sequences, about 20% of them seen only once. Sequenced: blood, either unsorted or a sorted T cell fraction (not recorded which). Receptor source: a human donor who was either an allogeneic HSCT recipient or a stem cell or donor lymphocyte infusion donor (not recorded which). It is not recorded whose cells these are; they may come from a transplant donor.

The V call is TRBV7-3, the J call TRBJ2-2; the D gene is possibly TRBD2 (6 bases). Germline V gene sequence: CDR1 SGHTA, CDR2 FQGTGA. The CDR3 is 16 amino acids. V was clipped by 7 bases and J by 1 base, with 16 bases between them. CDR3 region: CASTSTGGKNTGELFF. Written as DNA, the CDR3 is TGTGCCAGCACCTCCACCGGGGGAAAGAACACCGGGGAGCTGTTTTTT.

This clonotype was seen a few times. The chain has TRBV10-3 and TRBJ2-2; D call uncertain. Trimming cost V 8 bases and J 0 bases, with 1 base left between them. There are 11 residues in the CDR3. The germline V gene has CDR1 ENHRY and CDR2 SYGVKD. The CDR3 here is CAIANTGELFF. In DNA form, the CDR3 reads TGTGCCATCGCGAACACCGGGGAGCTGTTTTTT.

The CDR3 DNA sequence: TGCGCCAGCAGGTATCAGGGGGGTAATGAGCAGTTCTTC. This encodes CASRYQGGNEQFF. The rearrangement uses TRBV5-1 and TRBJ2-1, with D possibly TRBD1 on 7 matching bases. CDR3 length: 13 amino acids. CDR1 and CDR2 (germline): SGHRS, YFSETQ. The V gene lost 5 bases and the J gene lost 7 bases, with 13 bases spanning the gap.

The table lists this clonotype with a few counts. The gene calls are TRBV7-2 and TRBJ2-2; D call uncertain. Germline assignment: CDR1 SGHTA and CDR2 FQGNSA. V shed 1 base and J shed 6 bases, with 15 bases lying between them. This CDR3 comprises 16 residues. This CDR3 is CASSLGPVKFPGELFF. The CDR3 DNA follows: TGTGCCAGCAGCTTAGGCCCCGTTAAGTTTCCCGGGGAGCTGTTTTTT.

This clonotype showed up just a few times. The rearrangement joins TRBV28 to TRBJ2-1; TRBD2 is a possible D gene (5 bases). The germline V gene has CDR1 MDHEN and CDR2 SYDVKM. The CDR3 has 13 residues. Trimming left V 10 bases short and J 10 bases short, with 20 bases between. The CDR3 DNA reads as TGTGCCACCACGGGATCCATTGTAGGCGAGCAGTTCTTC. It is translated as CATTGSIVGEQFF.

This clonotype was seen more than once but under ten times. This chain uses TRBV29-1 with TRBJ1-1; D is unresolved. CDR1 SQVTM and CDR2 ANQGSEA come from the germline V gene. Trimming removed 6 bases at V and 8 bases at J, with 13 bases between. CDR3 length: 11 residues. The CDR3 loop reads CSVSASAEAFF. CDR3 bases: TGCAGCGTCTCGGCGTCAGCCGAAGCTTTCTTT. The full variable domain, with the rest looked up from reference TRBV29-1 and TRBJ1-1, is SAVISQKPSRDICQRGTSLTIQCQVDSQVTMMFWYRQQPGQSLTLIATANQGSEATYESGFVIDKFPISRPNLTFSTLTVSNMSPEDSSIYLCSVSASAEAFFGQGTRLTVV.

V and J are TRBV20-1 and TRBJ1-5; maybe TRBD1 (5 bases). Trimming took 5 bases from V and 2 from J, leaving 16 bases between them. CDR1 and CDR2 (germline): DFQATT, SNEGSKA (reference sequence). This CDR3 contains 15 residues. In DNA form, the CDR3 reads TGCAGTGCTGCCCTGGGGGGGAAGGGCAATCAGCCCCAGCATTTT. It is translated as CSAALGGKGNQPQHF.

This clonotype has a count of ten or more. The V gene is TRBV15, the J gene TRBJ2-1; D is ambiguous. Germline values: CDR1 LNHNV, CDR2 YYDKDF (reference sequence). This CDR3 spans 13 amino acids. Between the trimmed V and J ends, which lost 0 bases and 10 bases, there was a span of 10 bases. The CDR3 sequence: CATSREMPVEQFF. The CDR3 DNA reads TGTGCCACCAGCAGAGAGATGCCCGTCGAGCAGTTCTTC.

The chain links TRBV20-1 to TRBJ2-1; no clear D gene. This CDR3 comprises 12 residues. V lost 0 bases and J 5 bases, leaving 5 bases between the germline ends. Germline assignment: CDR1 DFQATT and CDR2 SNEGSKA (reference sequence). In DNA, the CDR3 is TGCAGTGCTAGAGATGAACACAATGAGCAGTTCTTC. It is translated as CSARDEHNEQFF.

This clonotype was counted only a few times. The chain joins TRBV24-1 to TRBJ1-2; D is perhaps TRBD1 (6 bases). Trimming stripped 2 bases from V and 4 bases from J, with 13 bases between. Germline CDR1 and CDR2: KGHDR and SFDVKD. The CDR3 loop spans 15 amino acids. DNA of the CDR3: TGTGCCACCAGTGATTCAGGAGACAGGTCCTATGGCTACACCTTC. Translated, it gives CATSDSGDRSYGYTF.

The rearrangement uses TRBV2 and TRBJ2-2; 7 bases map to TRBD1. Trimming at V came to 4 bases and at J to 7 bases, leaving 6 bases not matched to a gene. Germline loops: CDR1 SNHLY, CDR2 FYNNEI. The CDR3 is made up of 14 amino acids. The CDR3 loop reads CASSGQGRDGELFF. The CDR3 DNA reads as TGTGCCAGCAGTGGACAGGGAAGGGACGGGGAGCTGTTTTTT.

The gene calls are TRBV29-1 and TRBJ1-2; the D gene is possibly TRBD1 (6 bases). Germline V CDR1 and CDR2: SQVTM, ANQGSEA. Between the trimmed V and J ends, which lost 7 bases and 4 bases, there was a span of 22 bases. CDR3 length: 15 amino acids. The CDR3 reads CSANRVDRRGYGYTF. CDR3 DNA: TGCAGCGCCAACCGCGTCGACAGGAGGGGCTATGGCTACACCTTC.

This clonotype was observed a few times. The chain uses TRBV7-9 and TRBJ1-5; 7 positions agree with TRBD1. The V gene end was trimmed by 10 bases and the J gene end by 7 bases; junction bases not matched to a gene: 10. This CDR3 region has 13 residues. Per germline, CDR1 SEHNR and CDR2 FQNEAQ (reference sequence). The CDR3 reads CATGDSPVQPQHF. The CDR3, as DNA: TGTGCCACCGGGGACAGCCCGGTCCAGCCCCAGCATTTT. Variable domain in full (rest from reference TRBV7-9 and TRBJ1-5): DTGVSQNPRHKITKRGQNVTFRCDPISEHNRLYWYRQTLGQGPEFLTYFQNEAQLEKSRLLSDRFSAERPKGSFSTLEIQRTEQGDSAMYLCATGDSPVQPQHFGDGTRLSIL.

This chain joins TRBV12-3 or TRBV12-4 and TRBJ1-2, with TRBD1 as a possible D gene (5 bases). Trimming cost V 5 bases and J 7 bases, with 14 bases left between them. The length of the CDR3 is 13 residues. The DNA for the CDR3 is TGTGCCAGCAGTATCAAGACCAGGGCTGGCTACACCTTC. As protein: CASSIKTRAGYTF.

The chain employs TRBV2 and TRBJ2-1; 9 bases align to TRBD2. This CDR3 is built from 17 residues. Germline V CDR1 and CDR2: SNHLY, FYNNEI. The ends lost 11 bases at V and 0 bases at J; junction bases unmatched: 14. As DNA, the CDR3 is TGTGCCTCCACGGGGCTAGCGGGGCCTAGCTCCTACAATGAGCAGTTCTTC. It specifies CASTGLAGPSSYNEQFF.

This clonotype was seen only a few times. The chain couples TRBV20-1 to TRBJ2-2; 10 bases fit TRBD2. This CDR3 comprises 17 residues. The junction had 9 bases not matched to a gene; V was cut back by 1 base and J by 4 bases. Looked up from germline, CDR1 is DFQATT and CDR2 is SNEGSKA (reference sequence). The CDR3 here is CSARVPAGGRGTGELFF. In nucleotides, the CDR3 is TGCAGTGCTAGAGTTCCAGCGGGGGGGCGCGGCACCGGGGAGCTGTTTTTT.

V usage is TRBV7-8 and J usage is TRBJ2-7; 8 bases agree with TRBD2. The CDR3 runs to 16 residues. V lost 3 bases to trimming and J lost 2 bases; unmatched junction nucleotides: 9. The germline V gene encodes CDR1 SGHVS and CDR2 FQNEAQ. The CDR3, as DNA: TGTGCCAGCAGCTTCCCGCCCACTAGCGGCCCCTACGAGCAGTACTTC. Protein sequence: CASSFPPTSGPYEQYF.

The rearrangement links TRBV6-2 or TRBV6-3 to TRBJ2-1; 7 bases are shared with TRBD1. The ends lost 7 bases at V and 10 bases at J; junction bases unmatched: 16. The CDR3 spans 15 residues. CDR1 MNHEY and CDR2 SVGEGT come from the germline V gene. CDR3 protein: CASNKHTGAWEEQFF. CDR3 bases: TGTGCCAGCAATAAACATACAGGGGCTTGGGAGGAGCAGTTCTTC.

Ten or more counts support this clonotype. V gene TRBV12-3 or TRBV12-4 combines with J gene TRBJ2-7; no clear D. This CDR3 contains 12 residues. V dropped 7 bases and J dropped 7 bases, with 14 bases sitting between them. CDR3 sequence (DNA): TGTGCCAGCACTAGGGTTGGGTCAGAGCAGTACTTC. It specifies CASTRVGSEQYF.

This clonotype was counted many times. The gene calls are TRBV4-3 and TRBJ1-5, with D uncertain. The CDR3 extends over 16 amino acids. The V gene lost 5 bases and the J gene lost 3 bases, with 17 bases spanning the gap. CDR1 and CDR2 (germline): LGHNA, YSLEER. The CDR3 bases are TGCGCCAGCAGCTTGGGAGTCGGGCTGAACAATCAGCCCCAGCATTTT. This sequence encodes CASSLGVGLNNQPQHF.

This clonotype has more than one count but fewer than ten. The genes are TRBV27 and TRBJ2-7, with unresolved D. The CDR3 has 14 residues. V lost 6 bases, J lost 6 bases, and 18 bases lay in between. Germline loops: CDR1 MNHEY, CDR2 SMNVEV (reference sequence). In DNA, the CDR3 is TGTGCCAGCAGCGCTGGGATCTATGCCGGCGAGCAGTACTTC. Protein: CASSAGIYAGEQYF.

This clonotype has more than one count but fewer than ten. The chain uses TRBV6-2 or TRBV6-3 and TRBJ2-7; the match to TRBD1 covers 9 bases. The V segment lost 4 bases and the J segment 6 bases; nucleotides outside the gene matches: 7. Germline CDR1 is MNHEY and CDR2 is SVGEGT. The CDR3 extends over 14 amino acids. CDR3 coding DNA: TGTGCCAGCAGTTCCCCGGGACAGGGTCGCGAGCAGTACTTC. The encoded protein is CASSSPGQGREQYF.

The V and J genes are TRBV18 and TRBJ2-7; TRBD2 agrees at 8 bases. This CDR3 comprises 16 residues. The V segment lost 6 bases and the J segment 1 base; nucleotides outside the gene matches: 11. Germline assignment: CDR1 KGHSH and CDR2 LQKENI. Here the CDR3 DNA reads TGTGCCAGCTCCCCTGAATCCCGGGGGGGGTCCTACGAGCAGTACTTC. This codes for CASSPESRGGSYEQYF.

The genes are TRBV5-1 and TRBJ2-7; tentative D call: TRBD2 (6 bases). The CDR3 extends over 15 amino acids. The germline V gene encodes CDR1 SGHRS and CDR2 YFSETQ. Trimming took off 4 bases at V and 3 bases at J, with 17 bases between the two ends. This CDR3 reads CASSQNGGLRYEQYF. The CDR3 nucleotides read TGCGCCAGCAGCCAAAACGGGGGTCTGCGCTACGAGCAGTACTTC.

The chain employs TRBV12-3 or TRBV12-4 and TRBJ1-2; 9 nucleotides match TRBD1. The CDR3 length is 17 residues. V was pared by 6 bases and J by 0 bases, with 11 bases of the junction left unmatched. The CDR3 DNA is TGTGCCAGCAGACCTGGACAGGGGCTGGCTGCTAACTATGGCTACACCTTC. This gives the protein CASRPGQGLAANYGYTF.

This clonotype was counted between two and nine times. This sequence joins TRBV5-1 and TRBJ1-1; the D gene is possibly TRBD1 (5 bases). V shed 4 bases and J shed 0 bases, with 13 bases lying between them. Germline CDR1 is SGHRS and CDR2 is YFSETQ. The CDR3 runs to 15 residues. CDR3 protein: CASSLEGPMNTEAFF. CDR3 coding DNA: TGCGCCAGCAGCCTGGAGGGACCGATGAACACTGAAGCTTTCTTT. The full variable domain, in which reference TRBV5-1 and TRBJ1-1 provide the parts outside the CDR3, is KAGVTQTPRYLIKTRGQQVTLSCSPISGHRSVSWYQQTPGQGLQFLFEYFSETQRNKGNFPGRFSGRQFSNSRSEMNVSTLELGDSALYLCASSLEGPMNTEAFFGQGTRLTVV.